This entry concerns a single T cell receptor (beta chain). These data belong to a study of cytomegalovirus exposure and HLA in healthy donors. A multiplex PCR was run with 60 Vbeta primers and 13 Jbeta primers. TCRdb keeps only in-frame clones here, not all; method: immunoSEQ multiplex PCR. The table records around 140,000 clones, about 87% of them present only once. The CDR3 has 15 amino acids. Per the germline V gene, CDR1 is GTSNPN and CDR2 is SVGIG (reference sequence). Deletions cut 2 bases from V and 0 bases from J, with 8 bases between. This receptor was identified in a woman in her thirties in good health and CMV-seronegative. This chain links TRBV30 with TRBJ2-6; no clear D gene. The sample consisted of PBMCs. CDR3 in DNA: TGTGCCTGGAGTCGAGACATCTCTGGGGCCAACGTCCTGACTTTC. Protein: CAWSRDISGANVLTF.